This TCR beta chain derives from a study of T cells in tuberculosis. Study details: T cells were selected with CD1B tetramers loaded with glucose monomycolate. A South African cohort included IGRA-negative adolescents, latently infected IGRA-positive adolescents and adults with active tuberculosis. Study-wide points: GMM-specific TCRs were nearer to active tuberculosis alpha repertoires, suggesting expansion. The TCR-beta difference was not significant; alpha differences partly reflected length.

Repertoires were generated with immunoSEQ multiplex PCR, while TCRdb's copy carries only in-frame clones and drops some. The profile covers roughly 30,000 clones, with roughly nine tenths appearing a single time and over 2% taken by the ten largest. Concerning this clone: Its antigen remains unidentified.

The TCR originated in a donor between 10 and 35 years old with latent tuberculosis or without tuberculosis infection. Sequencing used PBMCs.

Written as DNA, the CDR3 is TGTGCCAGCGCACTAGCGGGGGCCGAGACCCAGTACTTC. This sequence encodes CASALAGAETQYF. The chain recombines TRBV28 with TRBJ2-5; 11 nucleotides line up with TRBD2. CDR3 length equals 13 residues. The germline CDR1 and CDR2 sequences are MDHEN and SYDVKM. V dropped 8 bases and J dropped 5; count of bases not matched to a gene: 4.